These T cell receptor beta chains were read from a single sample in a study of low-dose radiotherapy and immunotherapy resistance in tumors. TCRdb itself ran the reads through MiXCR, one entry per CDR3 protein. In the table there are some 88,000 distinct CDR3 sequences, around 9.2% of which are singletons. The starting material was PBMCs, obtained before treatment. All receptors come from a male donor with prostate cancer. Each CDR3 is given with its conserved first and last residue. The D gene is left open where the match is weak. Clone size appears in some rows only: once, few, many, or a class for an expanded clone.

d_call | j_call | clone_size | v_call | cdr3_nt | cdr3_aa
TRBD1 | TRBJ1-2 | many | TRBV7-8 | TGTGCCAGCAGCTTGGGACAGGAATTCTATGGCTACACCTTC | CASSLGQEFYGYTF
TRBD1 | TRBJ2-5 | many | TRBV6-5 | TGTGCCAGCAGTTACGGACAGGGCAGGGAGACCCAGTACTTC | CASSYGQGRETQYF
TRBD1 | TRBJ1-2 | . | TRBV9 | TGTGCCAGCAGCGTTGGGGGACAGGGGGCTCAGTATGGCTACACCTTC | CASSVGGQGAQYGYTF
. | TRBJ2-5 | many | TRBV20-1 | TGCAGTGCTAGAGGGAGCTACCAAGAGACCCAGTACTTC | CSARGSYQETQYF
. | TRBJ2-1 | many | TRBV7-2 | TGTGCCAGCAGCAGGGACTCCCGCTCCTACAATGAGCAGTTCTTC | CASSRDSRSYNEQFF
. | TRBJ1-2 | many | TRBV28 | TGTGCCAGCAGTTATAACTATGGCTACACCTTC | CASSYNYGYTF
TRBD1 | TRBJ1-2 | many | TRBV4-2 | TGTGCCAGCAGCCAAATACCGGGACAGGGGAACTATGGCTACACCTTC | CASSQIPGQGNYGYTF
TRBD1 | TRBJ1-4 | many | TRBV19 | TGTGCCAGTAGGATGACAGGGGGAACAAATGAAAAACTGTTTTTT | CASRMTGGTNEKLFF
TRBD1 | TRBJ1-2 | many | TRBV20-1 | TGCAGTGCTAGAAGACCCGGGACAGGGGGCAATGGCTACACCTTC | CSARRPGTGGNGYTF
. | TRBJ2-2 | many | TRBV18 | TGTGCCAGCTCAAGCCTCAGGGGTTTGACCGGGGAGCTGTTTTTT | CASSSLRGLTGELFF
TRBD1 | TRBJ2-2 | many | TRBV5-1 | TGCGCCAGCAGCTCGGGACAGACCACCGGGGAGCTGTTTTTT | CASSSGQTTGELFF
. | TRBJ2-1 | many | TRBV29-1 | TGCAGCGTTACGGAATACTCCTACAATGAGCAGTTCTTC | CSVTEYSYNEQFF
. | TRBJ2-2 | many | TRBV20-1 | TGCAGTGCCCCAGGCGCGAACACCGGGGAGCTGTTTTTT | CSAPGANTGELFF
. | TRBJ1-2 | few | TRBV11-3 | TGTGCCAGCAGCTTAGATCGGGTTGGCTACACCTTC | CASSLDRVGYTF
. | TRBJ2-6 | many | TRBV7-6 | TGTGCCAGCAGCAAACAGGGCGGGGCCAACGTCCTGACTTTC | CASSKQGGANVLTF
. | TRBJ2-3 | many | TRBV28 | TGTGCCAGCAGTGTTAGCACCAGCCTTACGCAGTATTTT | CASSVSTSLTQYF
. | TRBJ2-7 | many | TRBV9 | TGTGCCAGCAGCGGGGTCGGTGCGGGGATCTACGAGCAGTACTTC | CASSGVGAGIYEQYF
. | TRBJ2-3 | many | TRBV3-1 | TGTGCCAGCAGTTCGGGAGATACGCAGTATTTT | CASSSGDTQYF
TRBD2 | TRBJ2-1 | many | TRBV6-5 | TGTGCCAGCAGTTACTCAAGCGGGGGTCGGAATGAGCAGTTCTTC | CASSYSSGGRNEQFF
. | TRBJ2-5 | . | TRBV6-6 | TGTGCCAGCAGTAGATCCCAGGGATTTGAGGAGACCCAGTACTTC | CASSRSQGFEETQYF
TRBD1 | TRBJ2-3 | many | TRBV2 | TGTGCCACTCGACAGGGTAGGGCAGATACGCAGTATTTT | CATRQGRADTQYF
. | TRBJ1-5 | many | TRBV28 | TGTGCCAGCAGTTTAACGACAGGCAATCAGCCCCAGCATTTT | CASSLTTGNQPQHF
TRBD2 | TRBJ2-1 | many | TRBV27 | TGTGCCAGCAGTAGACTAGCGGGGACCAACAATGAGCAGTTCTTC | CASSRLAGTNNEQFF
. | TRBJ2-3 | many | TRBV20-1 | TGCAGTGCTAGGAGCGGAACCGGCACAGATACGCAGTATTTT | CSARSGTGTDTQYF
. | TRBJ2-1 | many | TRBV2 | TGTGCCAGCAGTGATGAGGGCTATTATGGTTGGCAGTTCTTC | CASSDEGYYGWQFF
. | TRBJ2-7 | . | TRBV28 | TGTGCCAGCAGGTATGGGGGGACCTCCTACGAGCAGTACTTC | CASRYGGTSYEQYF
. | TRBJ2-7 | many | TRBV9 | TGTGCCAGCAGCGTAGCCCCCGGGGGACAGAAAACCAAGTATTACTACGAGCAGTACTTC | CASSVAPGGQKTKYYYEQYF
. | TRBJ1-5 | . | TRBV12-5 | TGTGCTAGTTCAACGGAAAATCAGCCCCAGCATTTT | CASSTENQPQHF
TRBD1 | TRBJ2-1 | many | TRBV5-4 | TGTGCCAGCAGCTCAACAGGGGTTTACAATGAGCAGTTCTTC | CASSSTGVYNEQFF
. | TRBJ2-5 | many | TRBV5-1 | TGTGCCAGCAGCTCCCAAGAGACCCAGTACTTC | CASSSQETQYF
TRBD1 | TRBJ2-4 | many | TRBV29-1 | TGCAGCGCCACCAGACAGGGGAAAGACATTCAGTACTTC | CSATRQGKDIQYF
. | TRBJ2-2 | many | TRBV6-6 | TGTGCCAGCAGTTCACCAGGGCCCGGGGAGCTGTTTTTT | CASSSPGPGELFF
. | TRBJ2-3 | many | TRBV12-5 | TGTGCTAGTGGTTTGGTAATCGGCACAGACGGATACACAGATACGCAGTATTTT | CASGLVIGTDGYTDTQYF
TRBD2 | TRBJ2-1 | few | TRBV20-1 | TGCAGTGCCCCTAGGACTAGCGGGAGGGCCTACAATGAGCAGTTCTTC | CSAPRTSGRAYNEQFF
TRBD1 | TRBJ1-1 | many | TRBV29-1 | TGCAGCGTTCTCTTACAGGGGGCGAGCACTGAAGCTTTCTTT | CSVLLQGASTEAFF
TRBD2 | TRBJ2-7 | many | TRBV7-9 | TGTGCCAGCAGCGGGGCTAGCGGGAGTAAATACGAGCAGTACTTC | CASSGASGSKYEQYF
. | TRBJ1-5 | many | TRBV7-2 | TGTGCCAGCAGCTTAGATGGCCTACGGTCTCGGGATCAGCCCCAGCATTTT | CASSLDGLRSRDQPQHF
. | TRBJ2-1 | many | TRBV10-3 | TGTGCCATCAGCAAGTCAAGGGATGAGCAGTTCTTC | CAISKSRDEQFF
TRBD2 | TRBJ2-7 | many | TRBV29-1 | TGCAGCGCCAGACTAGCGGGAGGTCGGGAGCAGTACTTC | CSARLAGGREQYF
TRBD2 | TRBJ2-3 | many | TRBV6-5 | TGTGCCAGCAGTTCCTCGGGACCAGCGGGAAGGGATACGCAGTATTTT | CASSSSGPAGRDTQYF
. | TRBJ2-5 | . | TRBV2 | TGTGCCAGCAGCCCCAGTGACGGGGGAGAGACCCAGTACTTC | CASSPSDGGETQYF
. | TRBJ2-7 | many | TRBV7-2 | TGTGCCAGCAGCTTAGCAGGGGCACAATCCTACGAGCAGTACTTC | CASSLAGAQSYEQYF
TRBD2 | TRBJ2-2 | . | TRBV5-1 | TGCGCCAGCAGTACGGCTAGCGGGAACACCGGGGAGCTGTTTTTT | CASSTASGNTGELFF
TRBD2 | TRBJ2-1 | many | TRBV2 | TGTGCCAGCAACAAACTAGCGGGGTACAATGAGCAGTTCTTC | CASNKLAGYNEQFF
TRBD2 | TRBJ2-7 | many | TRBV18 | TGTGCCAGCTCACCACCGAGGGAGGGCGCCTACGAGCAGTACTTC | CASSPPREGAYEQYF
. | TRBJ2-7 | many | TRBV29-1 | TGCAGCGTTGAAAAAACCAGGGGGGGTTCCTACGAGCAGTACTTC | CSVEKTRGGSYEQYF
TRBD2 | TRBJ2-1 | many | TRBV14 | TGTGCCAGCAGCCAAGCCAGGACTAGCGCCTACAATGAGCAGTTCTTC | CASSQARTSAYNEQFF
. | TRBJ1-5 | . | TRBV5-4 | TGTGCCAGCAGCTTGGGGGGAGGTGGTCAGCCCCAGCATTTT | CASSLGGGGQPQHF
. | TRBJ1-1 | many | TRBV29-1 | TGCAGCGTTGAAAGAGCAGGGACTGGCACTGAAGCTTTCTTT | CSVERAGTGTEAFF
. | TRBJ1-6 | many | TRBV18 | TGTGCCAGCTCACCAAATTCCGATTCACCCCTCCACTTT | CASSPNSDSPLHF
TRBD1 | TRBJ1-1 | many | TRBV5-1 | TGCGCCAGCAGCACTCAGGGGGCTGAAGCTTTCTTT | CASSTQGAEAFF
. | TRBJ1-4 | . | TRBV27 | TGTGCCAGCAGTTTTGAAGGTCGGATCAATGAAAAACTGTTTTTT | CASSFEGRINEKLFF
. | TRBJ2-1 | many | TRBV3-1 | TGTGCCAGCAGCCCCGGTCTAGTGGGTTCCGATGAGCAGTTCTTC | CASSPGLVGSDEQFF
. | TRBJ1-2 | many | TRBV4-3 | TGCGCCAGCAGCCAAGCCGGTGGGGTGGGGGCTAATGGCTACACCTTC | CASSQAGGVGANGYTF